This TCR beta chain was captured in a study of cytomegalovirus exposure and HLA in healthy donors. Broader study findings: In a later analysis, compared with equally common non-associated chains, HLA-associated beta chains were more expanded. Cytomegalovirus-associated TCR beta chains were listed, numbering more than 150. HLA alleles were associated with some 17,000 TCR beta sequences in a later analysis at 0.05 false discovery rate.

A remark on this clone: Its antigen is currently unknown. The same CDR3 also results from other DNA sequences found in this sample.

The PCR had 60 Vbeta and 13 Jbeta primers. TCRdb's table, derived via immunoSEQ multiplex PCR, lists solely in-frame clones and lacks some. The repertoire includes nearly 100,000 clones, 76% of them detected once, and around a fifth sits in the top ten. V lost 1 base and J lost 3, with 8 bases in between. CDR3 size: 13 residues. Germline V gives CDR1 SGHRS, CDR2 YFSETQ. The origin of this receptor is a woman aged 55-69 years in good health and CMV-seropositive. V is TRBV5-1 and J is TRBJ2-7; perhaps TRBD1 as D (6 bases). Sequenced material: PBMCs. The CDR3: CASSLSQGYEQYF. CDR3 bases: TGCGCCAGCAGCTTGTCACAGGGCTACGAGCAGTACTTC.